These T cell receptor beta chains were read from a single sample in a study of T cells after yellow fever vaccination. TCRdb re-called the 5' RACE reads with MiXCR, one entry per CDR3 protein. The table includes 200,000 to 300,000 distinct CDR3 sequences, about 3.7% detected once. This sample comprised PBMCs, obtained 15 days after the yellow fever booster vaccination. These receptors all come from a man aged 18 to 29 who received the YFV17D yellow fever vaccine. CDR3s include the opening cysteine and the closing phenylalanine or tryptophan. A D gene is named only where the DNA matches it firmly. Size tells how often a clone was seen (once, few, many) or the class of an expanded clone, and some rows leave it out.

TRBJ1-3	TRBD1	many	TRBV7-2	CASSLGRQGIGNTIYF	TGTGCCAGCAGCTTAGGGAGACAGGGTATAGGAAACACCATATATTTT
TRBJ2-2	TRBD2	many	TRBV5-1	CASSRLGLDTGELFF	TGCGCCAGCAGCCGACTCGGACTAGACACCGGGGAGCTGTTTTTT
TRBJ2-4	TRBD1	many	TRBV28	CASSPPPGQGKNIQYF	TGTGCCAGCAGTCCCCCCCCGGGACAGGGGAAAAACATTCAGTACTTC
TRBJ1-4	TRBD1	many	TRBV4-3	CASSQPGGDRDNEKLFF	TGCGCCAGCAGCCAGCCGGGGGGGGACAGGGATAATGAAAAACTGTTTTTT
TRBJ2-3	TRBD2	-	TRBV5-4	CASRLAGGDTQYF	TGTGCCAGCAGACTAGCGGGGGGAGATACGCAGTATTTT
TRBJ2-3	TRBD2	many	TRBV7-2	CASSRPTSGDTQYF	TGTGCCAGCAGCCGCCCGACTAGCGGAGATACGCAGTATTTT
TRBJ1-6	-	many	TRBV6-2/TRBV6-3	CASSYSKRAVTLRF	TGTGCCAGCAGTTACTCGAAGCGGGCAGTCACCTTGCGCTTT
TRBJ1-1	-	many	TRBV9	CASSVEMVARSEAFF	TGTGCCAGCAGCGTAGAAATGGTCGCGAGGTCTGAAGCTTTCTTT
TRBJ2-3	-	many	TRBV5-1	CASSLLGSQTGTDTQYF	TGCGCCAGCAGCTTGCTGGGATCGCAAACTGGCACAGATACGCAGTATTTT
TRBJ2-5	TRBD1	many	TRBV7-2	CASSPQGETQYF	TGTGCCAGCAGCCCACAGGGGGAGACCCAGTACTTC
TRBJ2-5	-	many	TRBV20-1	CSARDTLEYQETQYF	TGCAGTGCTAGAGATACGCTCGAGTACCAAGAGACCCAGTACTTC
TRBJ1-5	-	many	TRBV7-2	CASIPGSNSNQPQHF	TGTGCCAGCATTCCCGGGTCGAATAGCAATCAGCCCCAGCATTTT
TRBJ2-1	-	few	TRBV4-3	CASSHPLNNYNEQFF	TGCGCCAGCAGCCACCCATTAAACAACTACAATGAGCAGTTCTTC
TRBJ1-1	-	many	TRBV14	CASSQDAWTGIF	TGTGCCAGCAGCCAAGACGCCTGGACGGGGATCTTT
TRBJ2-2	-	many	TRBV6-5	CASNLASSTGELFF	TGTGCCAGCAACCTAGCTTCTAGTACCGGGGAGCTGTTTTTT
TRBJ1-2	-	many	TRBV14	CASSHLWGNLGYTF	TGTGCCAGCAGCCATTTATGGGGGAATCTTGGCTACACCTTC
TRBJ1-1	-	many	TRBV6-2/TRBV6-3	CASTSPFPGVNTEAFF	TGTGCCAGCACCTCCCCCTTCCCCGGCGTGAACACTGAAGCTTTCTTT
TRBJ2-7	-	many	TRBV12-3/TRBV12-4	CASSKEGSSYEQYF	TGTGCCAGCAGTAAAGAGGGGAGCTCCTACGAGCAGTACTTC
TRBJ1-2	-	few	TRBV15	CATSRGDYGYTF	TGTGCCACCAGTAGGGGAGACTATGGCTACACCTTC
TRBJ2-2	-	many	TRBV29-1	CSVLRTNPGGTGELFF	TGCAGCGTCTTGAGGACCAACCCCGGCGGGACCGGGGAGCTGTTTTTT
TRBJ2-3	TRBD1	many	TRBV29-1	CSVADRGITDTQYF	TGCAGCGTTGCCGACAGGGGGATCACAGATACGCAGTATTTT
TRBJ2-5	-	many	TRBV5-1	CASSFLGVGSETQYF	TGCGCCAGCAGCTTCTTAGGAGTAGGCTCGGAGACCCAGTACTTC
TRBJ1-6	TRBD1	many	TRBV20-1	CSARDDREASPLHF	TGCAGTGCTAGAGATGACAGGGAGGCTTCACCCCTCCACTTT
TRBJ2-2	-	many	TRBV27	CASSFWGTLGTGELFF	TGTGCCAGCAGTTTTTGGGGGACCTTGGGGACCGGGGAGCTGTTTTTT
TRBJ2-3	-	many	TRBV4-1	CASSRVGASTDTQYF	TGCGCCAGCAGCCGGGTGGGAGCCAGCACAGATACGCAGTATTTT
TRBJ1-4	-	many	TRBV27	CASSLTGLSFNEKLFF	TGTGCCAGCAGTTTAACAGGACTGTCCTTTAATGAAAAACTGTTTTTT
TRBJ1-1	-	many	TRBV5-4	CASSLGAGPNTEAFF	TGTGCCAGCAGCTTGGGCGCAGGACCCAACACTGAAGCTTTCTTT
TRBJ2-3	-	few	TRBV5-6	CASSLGLERYTQYF	TGTGCCAGCAGCTTGGGACTGGAGAGATACACGCAGTATTTT
TRBJ2-1	TRBD2	many	TRBV3-1	CASSPRGTSYNEQFF	TGTGCCAGCAGCCCGCGGGGGACCTCCTACAATGAGCAGTTCTTC
TRBJ1-1	-	many	TRBV5-1	CASSLDGYNTEAFF	TGCGCCAGCAGCTTGGACGGATACAACACTGAAGCTTTCTTT
TRBJ2-2	-	many	TRBV6-6	CASSYPEGAGELFF	TGTGCCAGCAGTTACCCCGAGGGGGCCGGGGAGCTGTTTTTT
TRBJ2-4	TRBD1	many	TRBV6-5	CASSPGQGVAKNIQYF	TGTGCCAGCAGTCCGGGACAGGGGGTCGCCAAAAACATTCAGTACTTC
TRBJ1-2	-	few	TRBV7-2	CASSFGGRSNYGYTF	TGTGCCAGCAGCTTCGGTGGCCGGTCTAACTATGGCTACACCTTC
TRBJ2-6	-	many	TRBV7-2	CASSRAGTNSGANVLTF	TGTGCCAGCAGCCGAGCAGGGACCAACTCTGGGGCCAACGTCCTGACTTTC
TRBJ1-2	-	many	TRBV21-1	CASRRRVTAERNYGYTF	TGTGCCAGCAGACGAAGAGTGACAGCCGAAAGAAACTATGGCTACACCTTC
TRBJ2-7	TRBD1	many	TRBV5-4	CASSLARDSQVNEQYF	TGTGCCAGCAGCTTGGCCCGGGACAGTCAGGTTAACGAGCAGTACTTC
TRBJ2-3	-	many	TRBV18	CASSPGEDTQYF	TGTGCCAGCTCACCCGGGGAAGATACGCAGTATTTT
TRBJ1-2	-	many	TRBV20-1	CSASTPPAGYTF	TGCAGTGCGTCTACTCCGCCAGCTGGCTACACCTTC
TRBJ1-2	-	few	TRBV28	CASSSTWTSGYTF	TGTGCCAGCAGTTCCACCTGGACAAGTGGCTACACCTTC
TRBJ1-1	-	many	TRBV12-3/TRBV12-4	CASSHPEMGNTEAFF	TGTGCCAGCAGTCATCCGGAGATGGGGAACACTGAAGCTTTCTTT
TRBJ2-3	TRBD2	many	TRBV6-2/TRBV6-3	CASSYPQTSGGADTQYF	TGTGCCAGCAGTTACCCCCAGACTAGCGGGGGGGCAGATACGCAGTATTTT
TRBJ2-1	-	-	TRBV29-1	CSVLPGAGYEQFF	TGCAGCGTCCTCCCGGGGGCAGGCTATGAGCAGTTCTTC
TRBJ2-5	-	many	TRBV10-3	CAASPPGAMETQYF	TGTGCCGCGAGCCCCCCGGGGGCAATGGAGACCCAGTACTTC
TRBJ2-2	-	many	TRBV12-3/TRBV12-4	CASSPLSTGELFF	TGTGCCAGCAGCCCCCTGAGCACCGGGGAGCTGTTTTTT
TRBJ1-1	-	many	TRBV12-3/TRBV12-4	CASSFTGGANTEAFF	TGTGCCAGCAGTTTTACCGGGGGTGCGAACACTGAAGCTTTCTTT
TRBJ1-2	-	many	TRBV7-9	CASSTGRRANYGYTF	TGTGCCAGCAGCACCGGACGTAGGGCTAACTATGGCTACACCTTC
TRBJ1-2	-	few	TRBV6-5	CASSYLGAPYGYTF	TGTGCCAGCAGTTACCTCGGGGCCCCCTATGGCTACACCTTC
TRBJ1-4	-	many	TRBV15	CATSRDRQGREKLFF	TGTGCCACCAGCAGAGATCGGCAGGGCCGGGAAAAACTGTTTTTT
TRBJ2-6	-	-	TRBV5-1	CASSFSGVQGGANVLTF	TGCGCCAGCAGCTTCTCAGGGGTGCAAGGTGGGGCCAACGTCCTGACTTTC
TRBJ1-4	TRBD1	many	TRBV12-3/TRBV12-4	CASSLGTGGDEKLFF	TGTGCCAGCAGCTTAGGGACAGGGGGCGATGAAAAACTGTTTTTT
TRBJ1-1	TRBD1	many	TRBV12-3/TRBV12-4	CASSSGQGPTEAFF	TGTGCCAGCAGTTCGGGACAGGGACCCACTGAAGCTTTCTTT
TRBJ2-5	-	many	TRBV20-1	CSARDLRSTYRVGTQYF	TGCAGTGCTAGAGATCTCCGAAGCACGTATCGTGTTGGGACCCAGTACTTC
TRBJ1-1	TRBD1	many	TRBV29-1	CSAMTGRRDTEAFF	TGCAGCGCAATGACAGGGCGGAGGGACACTGAAGCTTTCTTT
TRBJ2-5	TRBD2	many	TRBV7-2	CASSLAGLAGETQYF	TGTGCCAGCAGCTTAGCAGGACTAGCGGGAGAGACCCAGTACTTC
TRBJ2-5	-	-	TRBV7-9	CASSLVGEGLETQYF	TGTGCCAGCAGCTTAGTTGGCGAGGGGTTGGAGACCCAGTACTTC